This passage covers 32 T cell receptor beta chains from one sample sequenced in a study of T cell responses to AZD1222 COVID-19 vaccine. Assay: immunoSEQ multiplex PCR; the TCRdb copy retains only in-frame clones and omits some. The top ten hold less than 11% of the sample, which has 150,000 to 200,000 clones, approximately 92% seen once. The sample was peripheral blood, taken on day 0 of AZD1222 vaccination. The receptors were sampled from an adult in good health.

The genes are TRBV24-1 and TRBJ2-1, with 7 bases identical to TRBD1. With 6 bases clipped from V and 4 bases from J, the junction kept 2 bases outside the gene matches. Looked up from germline, CDR1 is KGHDR and CDR2 is SFDVKD. The CDR3 has 13 amino acids. CDR3 protein: CATSMTGYNEQFF. CDR3 sequence (DNA): TGTGCCACCAGTATGACAGGGTACAATGAGCAGTTCTTC.

V and J are TRBV27 and TRBJ1-1; D not certain. This CDR3 is 14 amino acids long. V shed 6 bases and J shed 7 bases, with 18 bases lying between them. Germline lookup yields CDR1 MNHEY and CDR2 SMNVEV (reference sequence). The CDR3, as DNA: TGTGCCAGCAGCTCGAAAGGCCCCCCCCTTGAAGCTTTCTTT. This translates into CASSSKGPPLEAFF.

The rearrangement links TRBV7-6 to TRBJ1-2, with TRBD1 as a possible D gene (5 bases). CDR1 is SGHVS and CDR2 is FNYEAQ in the germline V gene. The CDR3 is 13 amino acids. Trimming shortened V by 1 base and J by 4 bases, and 7 bases separated the two germline ends. The CDR3 nucleotides are TGTGCCAGCAGCTTAGAGGGACGCTATGGCTACACCTTC. This translates into CASSLEGRYGYTF. Based on the CDR3 plus reference TRBV7-6 and TRBJ1-2, the full variable domain is GAGVSQSPRYKVTKRGQDVALRCDPISGHVSLYWYRQALGQGPEFLTYFNYEAQQDKSGLPNDRFSAERPEGSISTLTIQRTEQRDSAMYRCASSLEGRYGYTFGSGTRLTVV.

The V and J genes are TRBV18 and TRBJ1-4; D is unresolved. Trimming removed 4 bases from V and 0 bases from J, with 3 bases in between. Germline values: CDR1 KGHSH, CDR2 LQKENI. The CDR3 has 13 amino acids. This CDR3 reads CASSRATNEKLFF. CDR3 nucleotide sequence: TGTGCCAGCTCACGAGCAACTAATGAAAAACTGTTTTTT.

V usage is TRBV5-5 and J usage is TRBJ2-2; no definite D call. V lost 5 bases to trimming and J lost 3 bases, with 14 bases between them. The CDR3 extends over 15 amino acids. CDR1 is SGHKS and CDR2 is YYEKEE in the germline V gene (reference sequence). CDR3 in DNA: TGTGCCAGCAGTGGCGTCCGGAGCTACACCGGGGAGCTGTTTTTT. Translation: CASSGVRSYTGELFF.

This rearrangement joins TRBV7-9 to TRBJ1-5, with D uncertain. CDR3 size: 13 residues. With 5 bases removed from V and 5 bases from J, the gap between germline ends came to 10 bases. Germline V CDR1 and CDR2: SEHNR, FQNEAQ (reference sequence). The CDR3 DNA reads as TGTGCCAGCAGCCCCGTCGGCTATCAGCCCCAGCATTTT. Translation gives CASSPVGYQPQHF. The full variable domain, completed using reference TRBV7-9 and TRBJ1-5, is DTGVSQNPRHKITKRGQNVTFRCDPISEHNRLYWYRQTLGQGPEFLTYFQNEAQLEKSRLLSDRFSAERPKGSFSTLEIQRTEQGDSAMYLCASSPVGYQPQHFGDGTRLSIL.

In nucleotides, the CDR3 is TGTGCCAGCAGCCAAAACCAGGGAACAGAGACCCAGTACTTC. It is translated as CASSQNQGTETQYF. The V call is TRBV14, the J call TRBJ2-5; a weak D match, TRBD1 (5 bases). The CDR3 is 14 residues long. Trimming took off 2 bases at V and 4 bases at J, with 11 bases between the two ends. Per the germline V gene, CDR1 is SGHDN and CDR2 is FVKESK.

The chain uses TRBV5-4 and TRBJ2-5; no clear D. From germline, CDR1 is SGHNT and CDR2 YYREEE (reference sequence). The CDR3 covers 15 residues. V dropped 3 bases and J dropped 1 base, with 13 bases sitting between them. The CDR3 spells CASSSKGGIQETQYF. DNA of the CDR3: TGTGCCAGCAGCTCAAAAGGCGGCATCCAAGAGACCCAGTACTTC.

The CDR3 reads CASGFDFLNSPLHF. In DNA form, the CDR3 reads TGTGCCAGCGGGTTTGATTTCTTAAATTCACCCCTCCACTTT. The rearrangement joins TRBV6-6 to TRBJ1-6; D not certain. The CDR3 length is 14 residues. Deletions cut 8 bases from V and 7 bases from J, with 15 bases between. CDR1 is MNHNY, CDR2 SVGAGI, per germline (reference sequence).

In its sample, this clone was seen once. The chain employs TRBV3-1 (or the pseudogene TRBV3-2) and TRBJ2-3; the match to TRBD2 covers 12 bases. The germline V gene encodes CDR1 LGHDT and CDR2 YNNKEL (reference sequence). The CDR3 loop spans 14 amino acids. V lost 4 bases to trimming and J lost 10 bases; unmatched junction nucleotides: 6. CDR3 bases: TGTGCCAGCAGCCCCTCTAGCGGGAGGGCCGCGCAGTATTTT. Protein product: CASSPSSGRAAQYF.

The chain has TRBV6-5 and TRBJ1-2, with D hard to call. V was trimmed by 5 bases and J by 4 bases, leaving 14 bases between them. Germline CDR1 reads MNHEY; CDR2 reads SVGAGI. The length of the CDR3 is 14 residues. In DNA form, the CDR3 reads TGTGCCAGCAGTCTAAACCCGCGGACCTATGGCTACACCTTC. Residues: CASSLNPRTYGYTF.

The chain joins TRBV5-1 to TRBJ1-3; TRBD1 matches at 9 bases. The CDR3 runs 14 residues. The ends lost 4 bases at V and 8 bases at J; junction bases unmatched: 7. Germline values: CDR1 SGHRS, CDR2 YFSETQ. CDR3 coding DNA: TGCGCCAGCAGCCTGGGACAGGGAGCTGACACCATATATTTT. Translating it yields CASSLGQGADTIYF.

J is TRBJ1-1 and V is TRBV19; a weak D match, TRBD1 (5 bases). V was cut by 3 bases and J by 3 bases, with 8 bases left in between. Germline V gene data show CDR1 as LNHDA and CDR2 as SQIVND (reference sequence). The CDR3 contains 13 residues. The CDR3 sequence is CASSIRVDTEAFF. The CDR3 nucleotides are TGTGCCAGTAGTATCAGGGTAGACACTGAAGCTTTCTTT.

This clone has just one count. The V gene is TRBV7-8, the J gene TRBJ1-2; D call uncertain. The CDR3 has 14 amino acids. V shed 1 base and J shed 6 bases, with 12 bases lying between them. Germline V gene sequence: CDR1 SGHVS, CDR2 FQNEAQ. CDR3 nucleotide sequence: TGTGCCAGCAGCTTAGGGGTTGGGTCCGATGGCTACACCTTC. Translation gives CASSLGVGSDGYTF.

CDR3 nucleotides: TGTGCCAGCAGCCGAGGAGGCTCTGGAAACACCATATATTTT. Its translation: CASSRGGSGNTIYF. The V call is TRBV3-1 (or the pseudogene TRBV3-2), the J call TRBJ1-3; D not certain. Trimming removed 4 bases from V and 0 bases from J, with 7 bases in between. CDR3 size: 14 residues. Germline V CDR1 and CDR2: LGHDT, YNNKEL (reference sequence).

The chain is built from TRBV28 and TRBJ1-1, with TRBD1 as a possible D gene (6 bases). Germline CDR1 is MDHEN and CDR2 is SYDVKM. There are 15 residues in the CDR3. Trimming took 8 bases from V and 6 from J, leaving 22 bases between them. CDR3 sequence reads: CASQFLDRRVAEAFF. DNA of the CDR3: TGTGCCAGCCAATTCTTAGACAGGCGGGTTGCTGAAGCTTTCTTT. The complete variable domain, with remaining parts taken from reference TRBV28 and TRBJ1-1, reads DVKVTQSSRYLVKRTGEKVFLECVQDMDHENMFWYRQDPGLGLRLIYFSYDVKMKEKGDIPEGYSVSREKKERFSLILESASTNQTSMYLCASQFLDRRVAEAFFGQGTRLTVV.

This clone was found a few times. V is TRBV19 and J is TRBJ1-1; D ambiguous. V lost 3 bases to trimming and J lost 7 bases, with 6 bases between them. The CDR3 has 11 residues. Germline-derived CDR1 and CDR2 are LNHDA and SQIVND (reference sequence). CDR3 nucleotides: TGTGCCAGTAGTATCTCGGGTGAAGCTTTCTTT. Translated: CASSISGEAFF.

The chain links TRBV12-3 or TRBV12-4 to TRBJ2-1; a weak D match, TRBD1 (6 bases). Trimming cost V 5 bases and J 5 bases, with 10 bases left between them. The CDR3 is made up of 13 amino acids. The CDR3 DNA reads TGTGCCAGCAGTGTGGGACATAACAATGAGCAGTTCTTC. Protein product: CASSVGHNNEQFF.

This chain uses TRBV4-2 with TRBJ2-1; D gene ambiguous. The CDR3 has 11 amino acids. V lost 4 bases and J lost 10, with 8 bases in between. Germline V gene data show CDR1 as LGHNA and CDR2 as YNFKEQ. The CDR3 loop is CASSPGWEQFF. The CDR3, as DNA: TGTGCCAGCAGCCCTGGGTGGGAGCAGTTCTTC.

This clone was counted a single time. The genes are TRBV19 and TRBJ2-7, with 7 bases aligning to TRBD2. With V trimmed by 6 bases and J by 2 bases, 4 bases remained unmatched. Germline V gene lookup returns CDR1 LNHDA and CDR2 SQIVND (reference sequence). This CDR3 has 13 residues. CDR3 loop: CASSRRETYEQYF. CDR3 in DNA: TGTGCCAGTAGCAGGCGGGAGACCTACGAGCAGTACTTC.

The rearrangement joins TRBV27 to TRBJ2-7; TRBD1 is a possible D gene (6 bases). Trimming stripped 2 bases from V and 2 bases from J, with 10 bases between. CDR1 and CDR2 (germline): MNHEY, SMNVEV (reference sequence). The CDR3 is 14 amino acids. The CDR3 coding sequence is TGTGCCAGCAGTTTAGGGTCAGGGGCCTACGAGCAGTACTTC. It yields the protein CASSLGSGAYEQYF.

The V call is TRBV23-1, the J call TRBJ1-1, with 9 bases identical to TRBD1. TRBV23-1 is reported as an ORF; its role is uncertain. This CDR3 comprises 16 residues. Trimming removed 1 base from V and 1 base from J; junction bases left unmatched: 4. The CDR3 nucleotides read TGCGCCAGCAGTCAATATACAGGGGGCAGGAACACTGAAGCTTTCTTT. It specifies CASSQYTGGRNTEAFF.

The V and J genes are TRBV12-3 or TRBV12-4 and TRBJ1-1; D is ambiguous. This CDR3 has 12 amino acids. The V gene lost 7 bases and the J gene lost 3 bases, with 9 bases spanning the gap. DNA for the CDR3: TGTGCCAGCACCTCATGGGACACTGAAGCTTTCTTT. As protein: CASTSWDTEAFF.

DNA of the CDR3: TGTGCCAGCAAAACTAGCGAGCCACACAATGAGCAGTTCTTC. Protein product: CASKTSEPHNEQFF. This chain connects TRBV6-5 to TRBJ2-1, with 7 bases that match TRBD2. The CDR3 has 14 residues. Germline lookup yields CDR1 MNHEY and CDR2 SVGAGI. Germline trimming cut 7 bases from V and 5 bases from J; bases unmatched to any gene: 8.

The rearrangement uses TRBV5-4 and TRBJ1-2; 8 bases fit TRBD1. J gave up 3 bases and V 4 bases, and 8 bases lay outside the gene matches. Germline V gene lookup returns CDR1 SGHNT and CDR2 YYREEE (reference sequence). The CDR3 has 15 amino acids. As DNA, the CDR3 is TGTGCCAGCAGCGGTTACTCACAGGGGGACTATGGCTACACCTTC. Protein sequence: CASSGYSQGDYGYTF.

The chain is built from TRBV19 and TRBJ1-6; D remains ambiguous. The CDR3 spans 12 residues. Germline loops: CDR1 LNHDA, CDR2 SQIVND (reference sequence). The ends were cut back, 4 bases at V and 7 bases at J, with 5 bases in the middle. The CDR3: CASSKGNSPLHF. The CDR3 coding sequence is TGTGCCAGTAGTAAAGGGAATTCACCCCTCCACTTT. The variable domain in full, completed from reference TRBV19 and TRBJ1-6, reads DGGITQSPKYLFRKEGQNVTLSCEQNLNHDAMYWYRQDPGQGLRLIYYSQIVNDFQKGDIAEGYSVSREKKESFPLTVTSAQKNPTAFYLCASSKGNSPLHFGNGTRLTVT.

This rearrangement joins TRBV28 to TRBJ1-1; unclear D gene. Germline CDR1 and CDR2: MDHEN and SYDVKM. Deletions cut 3 bases from V and 1 base from J, with 15 bases between. This CDR3 is 16 amino acids long. For the CDR3, the DNA is TGTGCCAGCAGTTTCACTGTTGGGCGGGGGAACACTGAAGCTTTCTTT. As protein: CASSFTVGRGNTEAFF.

The chain joins TRBV10-3 to TRBJ1-4; D ambiguous. Trimming shortened V by 5 bases and J by 2 bases, and 6 bases separated the two germline ends. This CDR3 comprises 13 residues. CDR1 and CDR2 from the germline V gene are ENHRY and SYGVKD. The CDR3 loop reads CAISKDTNEKLFF. The CDR3 coding sequence is TGTGCCATCAGTAAGGACACTAATGAAAAACTGTTTTTT.

The V gene is TRBV19, the J gene TRBJ1-1; 11 bases are shared with TRBD1. With V trimmed by 2 bases and J by 10 bases, 9 bases remained unmatched. This CDR3 contains 15 residues. Germline V gene sequence: CDR1 LNHDA, CDR2 SQIVND (reference sequence). CDR3 sequence: CASSIPLDRGRTAFF. The CDR3 region has the DNA TGTGCCAGTAGTATACCCTTGGACAGGGGGCGCACAGCTTTCTTT. The full variable domain, with the rest looked up from reference TRBV19 and TRBJ1-1, is DGGITQSPKYLFRKEGQNVTLSCEQNLNHDAMYWYRQDPGQGLRLIYYSQIVNDFQKGDIAEGYSVSREKKESFPLTVTSAQKNPTAFYLCASSIPLDRGRTAFFGQGTRLTVV.

The V call is TRBV5-8, the J call TRBJ2-1; TRBD1 is a possible D gene (6 bases). V dropped 2 bases and J dropped 4 bases, with 10 bases sitting between them. CDR1 is SGHTS, CDR2 YDEGEE, per germline. This CDR3 comprises 14 residues. Here the CDR3 reads CASSFAGAYNEQFF. The CDR3 DNA follows: TGTGCCAGCAGCTTTGCAGGGGCATACAATGAGCAGTTCTTC.

The rearrangement uses TRBV28 and TRBJ1-1; D remains unclear. There are 13 residues in the CDR3. V was clipped by 3 bases and J by 10 bases, with 15 bases between them. Germline-derived CDR1 and CDR2 are MDHEN and SYDVKM. CDR3 protein: CASSFRFNPGAFF. The CDR3 DNA reads as TGTGCCAGCAGTTTCCGTTTCAACCCAGGAGCTTTCTTT.

The V and J genes are TRBV6-5 and TRBJ2-1; D is perhaps TRBD1 or TRBD2 (5 bases each). This CDR3 spans 14 amino acids. From germline, CDR1 is MNHEY and CDR2 SVGAGI. Trimming left V 6 bases short and J 5 bases short, with 14 bases between. The CDR3 region is CASRFPGRDNEQFF. Written as DNA, the CDR3 is TGTGCCAGCAGGTTTCCGGGACGGGACAATGAGCAGTTCTTC.